The 29 T cell receptor beta chains listed next were all sequenced from one sample in a study of T-cell reconstitution after alpha-beta-depleted transplantation in children. It was with unique molecular identifiers that the TCRbeta library was prepared. TCRdb re-analysed the PCR reads in MiXCR, keeping a single row per CDR3 protein. Altogether 700,000 to 950,000 distinct CDR3 sequences are present, 15% to 20% being singletons, with the ten largest covering around 5%. The sequencing used PBMCs, mostly from graft donor cells, collected 360 days after TCRalphabeta/CD19-depleted stem cell transplant. Receptors originate from a male patient younger than 18 who had a stem cell transplant for acute lymphoblastic leukemia, so the T cells may come from the graft donor.

The rearrangement uses TRBV5-1 and TRBJ2-3, with 7 bases lining up with TRBD2. J was trimmed by 5 bases and V by 1 base; bases with no gene match: 7. Germline V gene lookup returns CDR1 SGHRS and CDR2 YFSETQ. CDR3 length: 15 residues. CDR3 in amino acids: CASSLTPTGGDTQYF. DNA for the CDR3: TGCGCCAGCAGCTTGACCCCTACGGGGGGAGATACGCAGTATTTT.

The V and J genes are TRBV12-3 or TRBV12-4 and TRBJ2-3, with 7 bases aligning to TRBD2. The junction had 10 bases not matched to a gene; V was cut back by 7 bases and J by 3 bases. The CDR3 consists of 15 residues. The DNA for the CDR3 is TGTGCCAGCAAAGTGGGAGGGCCGAGAACAGATACGCAGTATTTT. Translated, it gives CASKVGGPRTDTQYF.

J is TRBJ2-2 and V is TRBV12-3 or TRBV12-4; 12 nucleotides line up with TRBD2. The CDR3 length is 17 residues. V dropped 7 bases and J dropped 7; count of bases not matched to a gene: 13. The CDR3 sequence is CASTGTSGWFENGELFF. The CDR3 DNA sequence: TGTGCCAGCACCGGGACTAGCGGGTGGTTTGAAAACGGGGAGCTGTTTTTT.

The rearrangement links TRBV7-2 to TRBJ2-1, with TRBD2 identical over 12 bases. The CDR3 is 16 residues long. The V segment lost 0 bases and the J segment 6 bases; nucleotides outside the gene matches: 3. Germline loops: CDR1 SGHTA, CDR2 FQGNSA. The CDR3 here is CASSLAGTSGFNEQFF. CDR3 coding DNA: TGTGCCAGCAGCTTAGCGGGGACTAGCGGGTTCAATGAGCAGTTCTTC.

This clonotype was picked up many times. This chain uses TRBV12-3 or TRBV12-4 with TRBJ1-1; weak D call: TRBD1 (6 bases). There are 15 residues in the CDR3. Between the trimmed V and J ends, which lost 1 base and 4 bases, there was a span of 13 bases. The CDR3 DNA is TGTGCCAGCAGTTTAGTAGCAGGGGTGGCCACTGAAGCTTTCTTT. Protein product: CASSLVAGVATEAFF.

The rearrangement joins TRBV7-2 to TRBJ1-1; no clear D gene. The CDR3 totals 16 residues. Trimming removed 0 bases at V and 6 bases at J, with 17 bases between. Germline V gene sequence: CDR1 SGHTA, CDR2 FQGNSA. CDR3 DNA: TGTGCCAGCAGCTTAGCGCTTACAACCAGTGGGTCTGAAGCTTTCTTT. Its protein product is CASSLALTTSGSEAFF. Full variable domain (missing parts from reference TRBV7-2 and TRBJ1-1): GAGVSQSPSNKVTEKGKDVELRCDPISGHTALYWYRQSLGQGLEFLIYFQGNSAPDKSGLPSDRFSAERTGGSVSTLTIQRTQQEDSAVYLCASSLALTTSGSEAFFGQGTRLTVV.

This clonotype was detected ten times or more. This chain uses TRBV5-1 with TRBJ2-1, with no clear D. V was shortened by 0 bases and J by 7 bases, with 5 bases between the two germline ends. Germline CDR1 is SGHRS and CDR2 is YFSETQ. CDR3 size: 12 residues. The CDR3 nucleotides are TGCGCCAGCAGCTTGGCCGTTAATGAGCAGTTCTTC. Protein sequence: CASSLAVNEQFF. The whole variable domain, remainder taken from reference TRBV5-1 and TRBJ2-1, is KAGVTQTPRYLIKTRGQQVTLSCSPISGHRSVSWYQQTPGQGLQFLFEYFSETQRNKGNFPGRFSGRQFSNSRSEMNVSTLELGDSALYLCASSLAVNEQFFGPGTRLTVL.

Many counts were recorded for this clonotype. The V gene is TRBV5-1, the J gene TRBJ2-1; TRBD1 aligns across 7 bases. The CDR3 loop spans 15 amino acids. Unmatched junction bases numbered 2, after V lost 0 bases and J lost 2 bases. Germline assignment: CDR1 SGHRS and CDR2 YFSETQ. CDR3 nucleotide sequence: TGCGCCAGCAGCTTGGGACAGGGCCCCTACAATGAGCAGTTCTTC. This encodes CASSLGQGPYNEQFF.

This clonotype was observed a few times. The V and J genes are TRBV5-1 and TRBJ2-7; D gene ambiguous. V was cut by 0 bases and J by 3 bases, with 7 bases left in between. There are 13 residues in the CDR3. The germline V gene encodes CDR1 SGHRS and CDR2 YFSETQ. CDR3 sequence reads: CASSLVTNYEQYF. As DNA, the CDR3 is TGCGCCAGCAGCTTGGTTACCAACTACGAGCAGTACTTC.

This rearrangement joins TRBV12-3 or TRBV12-4 to TRBJ2-5; D is perhaps TRBD2 (5 bases). The CDR3 totals 13 residues. Trimming removed 8 bases from V and 1 base from J, with 11 bases in between. For the CDR3, the DNA is TGTGCCAGCGGAGGTGGATTCCAAGAGACCCAGTACTTC. Its protein is CASGGGFQETQYF.

The chain carries TRBV6-2 or TRBV6-3 and TRBJ2-3; 9 bases fit TRBD2. V trimming: 4 bases; J trimming: 2 bases; junction bases outside the gene matches: 4. The CDR3 loop spans 15 amino acids. Per the germline V gene, CDR1 is MNHEY and CDR2 is SVGEGT. The CDR3 reads CASSWLAGNTDTQYF. CDR3 bases: TGTGCCAGCAGTTGGCTAGCGGGAAACACAGATACGCAGTATTTT.

This clonotype has only a few counts. The chain is built from TRBV5-1 and TRBJ2-5; tentative D call: TRBD1 (8 bases). V was clipped by 0 bases and J by 4 bases, with 13 bases between them. Germline V gene data show CDR1 as SGHRS and CDR2 as YFSETQ. This CDR3 spans 15 amino acids. Here the CDR3 DNA reads TGCGCCAGCAGCTTGGTAACAGGGGGGGGAGAGACCCAGTACTTC. Translated, it gives CASSLVTGGGETQYF.

This clonotype was picked up a small number of times. In DNA form, the CDR3 reads TGTGCCAGCACCCTTAGGAACACCGGGGAGCTGTTTTTT. Translating it yields CASTLRNTGELFF. The chain joins TRBV2 to TRBJ2-2; no clear D. The germline V and J ends were trimmed by 7 bases and 1 base, with 7 bases remaining between them. In germline, CDR1 is SNHLY, CDR2 FYNNEI. The CDR3 runs to 13 residues.

The CDR3 protein is CSADRGNTIYF. Written as DNA, the CDR3 is TGCAGCGCCGACAGGGGAAACACCATATATTTT. The genes are TRBV29-1 and TRBJ1-3; D perhaps matches TRBD1 (6 bases). V was trimmed by 7 bases and J by 4 bases, leaving 8 bases between them. The CDR3 contains 11 residues. CDR1 and CDR2 from the germline V gene are SQVTM and ANQGSEA.

This clonotype appeared a few times. The genes are TRBV24-1 and TRBJ2-1; 14 bases match TRBD2. There are 20 residues in the CDR3. With V trimmed by 2 bases and J by 7 bases, 15 bases remained unmatched. Germline V gene data show CDR1 as KGHDR and CDR2 as SFDVKD. In DNA form, the CDR3 reads TGTGCCACCAGTGATTCCCTTCCGTCGACTAGCGGGAGGGATCTGAATGAGCAGTTCTTC. The encoded protein is CATSDSLPSTSGRDLNEQFF.

This chain uses TRBV5-6 with TRBJ1-1; tentatively, D is TRBD1 (5 bases). Trimming removed 7 bases from V and 4 bases from J, with 29 bases in between. CDR1 is SGHDT, CDR2 YYEEEE, per germline. The CDR3 has 18 residues. DNA of the CDR3: TGTGCCAGCGCCCCAGTGGGAGGGGCGGAGAAGTCTTCCACTGAAGCTTTCTTT. Its protein is CASAPVGGAEKSSTEAFF. The full variable domain, its missing parts supplied by reference TRBV5-6 and TRBJ1-1, is DAGVTQSPTHLIKTRGQQVTLRCSPKSGHDTVSWYQQALGQGPQFIFQYYEEEERQRGNFPDRFSGHQFPNYSSELNVNALLLGDSALYLCASAPVGGAEKSSTEAFFGQGTRLTVV.

This clonotype was picked up a small number of times. The rearrangement uses TRBV25-1 and TRBJ2-7; D may be TRBD1 (5 bases). The ends were cut back, 5 bases at V and 0 bases at J, with 20 bases in the middle. There are 17 residues in the CDR3. Germline V CDR1 and CDR2: MGHDK, SYGVNS. CDR3 in DNA: TGTGCCAGCAGTCCCCCAGGGTACGGAAAACCCTCCTACGAGCAGTACTTC. Translating gives CASSPPGYGKPSYEQYF.

This clonotype was counted a few times. The rearrangement joins TRBV27 to TRBJ2-7, with 10 positions matching TRBD2. This CDR3 region has 13 residues. Per the germline V gene, CDR1 is MNHEY and CDR2 is SMNVEV (reference sequence). The trim removed 6 bases at V and 6 bases at J, leaving 5 bases unmatched. CDR3 amino acids: CASRAGTSVEQYF. The CDR3 coding sequence is TGTGCCAGCAGGGCCGGGACTAGCGTCGAGCAGTACTTC.

The chain links TRBV12-3 or TRBV12-4 to TRBJ1-1; D might be TRBD1 (6 bases). CDR3 length: 14 amino acids. V was shortened by 3 bases and J by 0 bases, with 8 bases between the two germline ends. The CDR3 protein is CASSLNRVNTEAFF. CDR3 sequence (DNA): TGTGCCAGCAGTTTGAACAGGGTGAACACTGAAGCTTTCTTT.

This clonotype was observed many times. The V call is TRBV20-1, the J call TRBJ1-1, with 8 bases fitting TRBD1. V was clipped by 3 bases and J by 4 bases; unmatched bases: 10. The CDR3 extends over 15 amino acids. Germline CDR1 and CDR2: DFQATT and SNEGSKA (reference sequence). The CDR3 loop is CSASRDRRGGTEAFF. For the CDR3, the DNA is TGCAGTGCTAGCCGGGACAGGAGGGGGGGCACTGAAGCTTTCTTT.

This clonotype was counted only a few times. The rearrangement joins TRBV12-3 or TRBV12-4 to TRBJ2-7; D may match TRBD1 or TRBD2 (7 bases each). CDR3 length: 19 residues. V shed 1 base and J shed 2 bases, with 24 bases lying between them. The CDR3 region has the DNA TGTGCCAGCAGTTTAGAAGGTCGGGGGAGGGGGCGATCCACCTACGAGCAGTACTTC. As protein: CASSLEGRGRGRSTYEQYF.

This chain connects TRBV20-1 to TRBJ2-7, with 11 positions matching TRBD1. After removal of 0 bases from V and 6 bases from J, the junction contained 7 bases not matched to a gene. The CDR3 runs to 15 residues. CDR1 and CDR2 (germline): DFQATT, SNEGSKA (reference sequence). The CDR3 bases are TGCAGTGCTAGAGATTGGGGACAGGGGGGCAGCGAGCAGTACTTC. It is translated as CSARDWGQGGSEQYF.

This clonotype was counted once. CDR3 coding DNA: TGTGCCAGCACCCGAAGTTTAGTGGACGAGCAGTACTTC. It yields the protein CASTRSLVDEQYF. This chain joins TRBV6-2 or TRBV6-3 and TRBJ2-7; no reliable D call. This CDR3 spans 13 amino acids. The germline V gene has CDR1 MNHEY and CDR2 SVGEGT. V gave up 7 bases and J gave up 5 bases, with 15 bases separating them.

J is TRBJ1-5 and V is TRBV27; unclear D gene. The CDR3 extends over 15 amino acids. Germline assignment: CDR1 MNHEY and CDR2 SMNVEV (reference sequence). Trimming pared 4 bases from V and 2 bases from J, leaving 12 bases between. The CDR3 DNA is TGTGCCAGCAGTTCGATCCCCCTCGGCAATCAGCCCCAGCATTTT. It yields the protein CASSSIPLGNQPQHF.

The genes are TRBV3-1 and TRBJ1-5; 8 bases line up with TRBD1. Germline V gene data show CDR1 as LGHDT and CDR2 as YNNKEL (reference sequence). The V segment lost 1 base and the J segment 9 bases; nucleotides outside the gene matches: 5. The CDR3 covers 14 residues. The CDR3 loop reads CASSQGGQAGPQHF. The CDR3 DNA reads as TGTGCCAGCAGCCAAGGGGGACAGGCGGGGCCCCAGCATTTT.

This clonotype showed up just a few times. This sequence joins TRBV3-1 and TRBJ1-1; D is perhaps TRBD1 (6 bases). CDR3 size: 16 residues. The V and J ends lost 0 bases and 0 bases respectively, with 11 bases between them. Per germline, CDR1 LGHDT and CDR2 YNNKEL (reference sequence). The CDR3 loop is CASSQDRGLLNTEAFF. CDR3 nucleotides: TGTGCCAGCAGCCAAGATCGGGGGCTCCTGAACACTGAAGCTTTCTTT. Full variable domain (remainder filled in from reference TRBV3-1 and TRBJ1-1): DTAVSQTPKYLVTQMGNDKSIKCEQNLGHDTMYWYKQDSKKFLKIMFSYNNKELIINETVPNRFSPKSPDKAHLNLHINSLELGDSAVYFCASSQDRGLLNTEAFFGQGTRLTVV.

The chain has TRBV6-5 and TRBJ2-7, with 7 nucleotides matching TRBD1. This CDR3 has 18 residues. Germline CDR1 and CDR2: MNHEY and SVGAGI. With 2 bases clipped from V and 4 bases from J, the junction kept 17 bases outside the gene matches. The CDR3 nucleotides are TGTGCCAGCAGTTACAACCCCGCCCGACAGGGTACCAAATACGAGCAGTACTTC. Its translation is CASSYNPARQGTKYEQYF.

At least ten counts were recorded for this clonotype. The chain is built from TRBV7-9 and TRBJ2-3, with 10 bases identical to TRBD2. The CDR3 spans 16 residues. CDR1 and CDR2 from the germline V gene are SEHNR and FQNEAQ (reference sequence). With 2 bases clipped from V and 6 bases from J, the junction kept 8 bases outside the gene matches. CDR3 nucleotide sequence: TGTGCCAGCAGCTTATGGCTAGCGGGGGCAGTGGATACGCAGTATTTT. It is translated as CASSLWLAGAVDTQYF. Using reference TRBV7-9 and TRBJ2-3 for the parts outside the CDR3, the full variable domain is DTGVSQNPRHKITKRGQNVTFRCDPISEHNRLYWYRQTLGQGPEFLTYFQNEAQLEKSRLLSDRFSAERPKGSFSTLEIQRTEQGDSAMYLCASSLWLAGAVDTQYFGPGTRLTVL.

The V gene is TRBV11-1, the J gene TRBJ1-5, with 9 bases fitting TRBD1. With V trimmed by 2 bases and J by 0 bases, 11 bases remained unmatched. This CDR3 is built from 19 residues. The germline V gene has CDR1 SGHAT and CDR2 FQDESV (reference sequence). CDR3 DNA: TGTGCCAGCAGCTTAACCGGGACAGGGAGGCGCGGTAGCAATCAGCCCCAGCATTTT. Its protein is CASSLTGTGRRGSNQPQHF.